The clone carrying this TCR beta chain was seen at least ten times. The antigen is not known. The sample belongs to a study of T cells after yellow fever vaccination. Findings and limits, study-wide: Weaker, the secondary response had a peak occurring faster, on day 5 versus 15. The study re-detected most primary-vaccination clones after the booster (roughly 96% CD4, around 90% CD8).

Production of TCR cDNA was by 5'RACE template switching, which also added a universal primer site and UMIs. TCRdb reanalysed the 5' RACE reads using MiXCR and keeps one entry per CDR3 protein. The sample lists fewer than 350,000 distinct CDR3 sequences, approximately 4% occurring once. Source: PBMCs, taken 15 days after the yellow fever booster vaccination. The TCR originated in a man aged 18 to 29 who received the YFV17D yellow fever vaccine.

The chain's CDR3 is CASSPPTGELFF. CDR3 sequence (DNA): TGTGCCAGCTCACCACCGACCGGGGAGCTGTTTTTT. V and J are TRBV18 and TRBJ2-2; no clear D. The CDR3 has 12 residues. CDR1 KGHSH and CDR2 LQKENI come from the germline V gene. V was clipped by 0 bases and J by 5 bases, with 1 base between them.